Below, 28 T cell receptor beta chains from the same sample are listed, as sequenced in a study of cytomegalovirus exposure and HLA in healthy donors. The PCR ran on 60 Vbeta and 13 Jbeta primers. Data came from immunoSEQ multiplex PCR; TCRdb stores just in-frame clones and leaves some out. The profile covers approximately 100,000 clones, with under 90% appearing a single time and around 2.2% taken by the ten largest. The sequenced sample was PBMCs. The receptor source for this set is a woman in her thirties in good health and CMV-seronegative.

Worth noting for this clone: At one end the junction does not follow the germline gene, possibly because of a read error. The chain has TRBV2 and TRBJ1-5; 7 nucleotides agree with TRBD1. The CDR3 has 17 residues. The germline V gene encodes CDR1 SNHLY and CDR2 FYNNEI. The CDR3 spells CASSVQGSGVFNQLQHF. The CDR3 DNA follows: TGTGCCAGCAGTGTACAGGGGTCGGGAGTATTCAATCAGCTCCAGCATTTT.

This chain links TRBV6-4 with TRBJ2-2, with TRBD2 as a possible D gene (5 bases). Germline lookup yields CDR1 MRHNA and CDR2 SNTAGT. Trimming took 5 bases from V and 6 from J, leaving 13 bases between them. The CDR3 is 14 amino acids. The CDR3 DNA is TGTGCCAGCAGTACTCACAAGGGAGCCGGGGAGCTGTTTTTT. This translates into CASSTHKGAGELFF.

The rearrangement uses TRBV7-9 and TRBJ2-4, with TRBD2 matching over 13 bases. After removal of 1 base from V and 9 bases from J, the junction contained 6 bases not matched to a gene. Per germline, CDR1 SEHNR and CDR2 FQNEAQ (reference sequence). CDR3 length: 16 amino acids. Here the CDR3 DNA reads TGTGCCAGCAGCTTAGGTACTAGCGGGAGGGCCTCCATTCAGTACTTC. Translating it yields CASSLGTSGRASIQYF.

In this sample, this clone turned up once. An end of the junction differs from the germline gene, which may be a read error. The chain employs TRBV6-1 and TRBJ2-1, with D hard to call. In germline, CDR1 is MNHNS, CDR2 SASEGT. CDR3 length: 15 amino acids. CDR3 sequence (DNA): TGTGCCAGCAGTAAAGCTGATGGCGGCGACAATGAGCAGTTCTTC. Its protein product is CASSKADGGDNEQFF.

This chain uses TRBV29-1 with TRBJ2-5; the match to TRBD2 covers 9 bases. The CDR3 has 14 residues. V shed 2 bases, J shed 10 bases, and the junction held 11 bases outside the gene matches. Germline V lookup: CDR1 SQVTM, CDR2 ANQGSEA. The CDR3 coding sequence is TGCAGCGTTGAAACCCCTTCTCTAGCGGGAATCCAGTACTTC. This translates into CSVETPSLAGIQYF. The full variable domain, completed using reference TRBV29-1 and TRBJ2-5, is SAVISQKPSRDICQRGTSLTIQCQVDSQVTMMFWYRQQPGQSLTLIATANQGSEATYESGFVIDKFPISRPNLTFSTLTVSNMSPEDSSIYLCSVETPSLAGIQYFGPGTRLLVL.

The table lists this clone with a few counts. This rearrangement joins TRBV25-1 to TRBJ1-6; unclear D gene. Trimming shortened V by 3 bases and J by 10 bases, and 13 bases separated the two germline ends. Looked up from germline, CDR1 is MGHDK and CDR2 is SYGVNS. The CDR3 totals 14 residues. This CDR3 reads CASSDSGADSPLHF. In DNA, the CDR3 is TGTGCCAGCAGTGATTCAGGAGCGGACTCACCCCTCCACTTT.

CDR3 sequence: CASSEGLAGGGLTDTQYF. CDR3 DNA: TGTGCCAGCAGTGAGGGACTAGCGGGAGGTGGATTAACAGATACGCAGTATTTT. The chain employs TRBV2 and TRBJ2-3; 15 positions agree with TRBD2. The germline gives CDR1 SNHLY, CDR2 FYNNEI. The CDR3 is 18 residues long. J gave up 3 bases and V 3 bases, and 7 bases lay outside the gene matches.

CDR3 residues: CATSRVLGQGSEQYF. For the CDR3, the DNA is TGTGCCACCAGCAGAGTGTTAGGACAGGGGAGCGAGCAGTACTTC. The rearrangement links TRBV15 to TRBJ2-7, with 9 positions matching TRBD1. The CDR3 is 15 amino acids. CDR1 LNHNV and CDR2 YYDKDF come from the germline V gene (reference sequence). After removal of 1 base from V and 6 bases from J, the junction contained 7 bases not matched to a gene. Drawing the rest from reference TRBV15 and TRBJ2-7, the complete variable domain is DAMVIQNPRYQVTQFGKPVTLSCSQTLNHNVMYWYQQKSSQAPKLLFHYYDKDFNNEADTPDNFQSRRPNTSFCFLDIRSPGLGDTAMYLCATSRVLGQGSEQYFGPGTRLTVT.

This clone was observed a few times. The V gene is TRBV29-1, the J gene TRBJ1-1; 8 bases align to TRBD1. The germline V gene encodes CDR1 SQVTM and CDR2 ANQGSEA. There are 12 residues in the CDR3. The CDR3 is CSWTGMNTEAFF. The DNA for the CDR3 is TGCTCATGGACAGGGATGAACACTGAAGCTTTCTTT.

DNA for the CDR3: TGTGCCAGCAGCTTAACCCGGGAAGAGACCCAGTACTTC. It encodes CASSLTREETQYF. This chain links TRBV7-3 with TRBJ2-5; D not resolved. The germline V gene encodes CDR1 SGHTA and CDR2 FQGTGA. CDR3 length: 13 residues. V was trimmed by 0 bases and J by 3 bases, leaving 5 bases between them.

The V call is TRBV9, the J call TRBJ2-1; 8 nucleotides match TRBD2. The CDR3 runs to 14 residues. The J segment lost 1 base and the V segment lost 4 bases, leaving 1 base of the junction unmatched. Germline V gives CDR1 SGDLS, CDR2 YYNGEE. CDR3 region: CASSLAGSYNEQFF. The CDR3 DNA is TGTGCCAGCAGCCTAGCGGGTTCCTACAATGAGCAGTTCTTC.

This clone was observed a few times. The genes are TRBV2 and TRBJ2-7, with 10 bases fitting TRBD1. The CDR3 loop spans 15 amino acids. V trimming: 9 bases; J trimming: 1 base; junction bases outside the gene matches: 9. Germline V CDR1 and CDR2: SNHLY, FYNNEI. The CDR3 bases are TGTGCCAGTTTGGAAAAGGGACAGGGGTCCTACGAGCAGTACTTC. Translated, it gives CASLEKGQGSYEQYF.

This chain links TRBV2 with TRBJ2-1, with unresolved D. This CDR3 has 13 amino acids. Trimming removed 4 bases at V and 9 bases at J, with 13 bases between. CDR1 and CDR2 (germline): SNHLY, FYNNEI. This CDR3 is CASSVSPASEQFF. CDR3 in DNA: TGTGCCAGCAGTGTAAGTCCCGCTAGTGAGCAGTTCTTC.

This chain links TRBV11-2 with TRBJ1-6; possible D gene TRBD1, 6 bases. The CDR3 extends over 19 amino acids. The germline V gene encodes CDR1 SGHAT and CDR2 FQNNGV. Trimming took 3 bases from V and 0 from J, leaving 18 bases between them. CDR3 protein: CASSFRGAGRSSYNSPLHF. As DNA, the CDR3 is TGTGCCAGCAGCTTTCGGGGGGCGGGGAGGAGCTCCTATAATTCACCCCTCCACTTT.

The chain carries TRBV19 and TRBJ1-1; D unclear. V lost 5 bases, J lost 2 bases, and 15 bases lay in between. CDR1 LNHDA and CDR2 SQIVND come from the germline V gene (reference sequence). The CDR3 extends over 15 amino acids. As DNA, the CDR3 is TGTGCCAGTAGTTCGCAAGCGGCAGCCAACACTGAAGCTTTCTTT. It specifies CASSSQAAANTEAFF.

The chain combines TRBV27 with TRBJ2-7; possible D gene TRBD1, 6 bases. This CDR3 has 15 amino acids. V dropped 6 bases and J dropped 1 base, with 16 bases sitting between them. The germline V gene has CDR1 MNHEY and CDR2 SMNVEV (reference sequence). CDR3 sequence reads: CASRVSDSSSYEQYF. CDR3 in DNA: TGTGCCAGCAGGGTTTCGGACAGTTCATCCTACGAGCAGTACTTC.

This CDR3 reads CATATGTDTEAFF. The CDR3 DNA sequence: TGTGCCACCGCGACCGGGACAGACACTGAAGCTTTCTTT. The chain carries TRBV19 and TRBJ1-1, with 7 bases aligning to TRBD1. CDR1 and CDR2 (germline): LNHDA, SQIVND (reference sequence). This CDR3 is built from 13 residues. The V gene end was trimmed by 10 bases and the J gene end by 3 bases; junction bases not matched to a gene: 8. Using reference TRBV19 and TRBJ1-1 for the parts outside the CDR3, the full variable domain is DGGITQSPKYLFRKEGQNVTLSCEQNLNHDAMYWYRQDPGQGLRLIYYSQIVNDFQKGDIAEGYSVSREKKESFPLTVTSAQKNPTAFYLCATATGTDTEAFFGQGTRLTVV.

The rearrangement joins TRBV15 to TRBJ2-7; the D gene is possibly TRBD2 (6 bases). Trimming stripped 7 bases from V and 7 bases from J, with 23 bases between. CDR3 length equals 15 residues. CDR1 and CDR2 (germline): LNHNV, YYDKDF (reference sequence). The CDR3 here is CATTRGDLASGEQYF. The CDR3 DNA is TGTGCCACCACACGCGGGGACCTAGCATCGGGTGAGCAGTACTTC.

The gene calls are TRBV5-1 and TRBJ1-4; tentative D call: TRBD1 (5 bases). Germline V gene sequence: CDR1 SGHRS, CDR2 YFSETQ. V was pared by 2 bases and J by 0 bases, with 11 bases between. The CDR3 is 16 amino acids. The CDR3 region is CASSFGAAPTNEKLFF. CDR3 sequence (DNA): TGCGCCAGCAGCTTTGGGGCCGCTCCAACTAATGAAAAACTGTTTTTT. The variable domain in full, with the rest retrieved from reference TRBV5-1 and TRBJ1-4, is KAGVTQTPRYLIKTRGQQVTLSCSPISGHRSVSWYQQTPGQGLQFLFEYFSETQRNKGNFPGRFSGRQFSNSRSEMNVSTLELGDSALYLCASSFGAAPTNEKLFFGSGTQLSVL.

The chain links TRBV19 to TRBJ1-1; D might be TRBD1 (5 bases). Germline values: CDR1 LNHDA, CDR2 SQIVND (reference sequence). The CDR3 has 14 amino acids. V lost 2 bases, J lost 0 bases, and 7 bases lay in between. CDR3 DNA sequence: TGTGCCAGTAGTATAACAGGAGTGAACACTGAAGCTTTCTTT. It translates to CASSITGVNTEAFF.

CDR3 in amino acids: CASSENGGSGTDTQYF. CDR3 DNA sequence: TGTGCCAGCAGTGAAAATGGGGGCTCAGGCACAGATACGCAGTATTTT. This sequence joins TRBV2 and TRBJ2-3; the D gene is possibly TRBD1 (6 bases). Germline CDR1 SNHLY, CDR2 FYNNEI. The CDR3 is made up of 16 amino acids. With 2 bases removed from V and 1 base from J, the gap between germline ends came to 13 bases.

The chain combines TRBV15 with TRBJ1-2; D gene unclear. Germline CDR1 LNHNV, CDR2 YYDKDF (reference sequence). Trimming took off 5 bases at V and 6 bases at J, with 13 bases between the two ends. The CDR3 runs to 13 residues. The CDR3 region is CATSARVPDGYTF. CDR3 DNA: TGTGCCACCAGCGCCCGGGTCCCAGATGGCTACACCTTC.

The chain recombines TRBV4-2 with TRBJ2-3; 7 nucleotides align to TRBD2. Germline V CDR1 and CDR2: LGHNA, YNFKEQ. The V gene end was trimmed by 0 bases and the J gene end by 2 bases; junction bases not matched to a gene: 5. This CDR3 has 16 amino acids. DNA of the CDR3: TGTGCCAGCAGCCAAGATCGAGCGGGACCCACAGATACGCAGTATTTT. Protein sequence: CASSQDRAGPTDTQYF.

This chain connects TRBV4-1 to TRBJ1-1; D remains unclear. The V gene's germline CDR1 is MGHRA and CDR2 YSYEKL. V was clipped by 4 bases and J by 0 bases, with 18 bases between them. CDR3 length: 17 residues. CDR3 DNA: TGCGCCAGCAGCCTCCCCCAGGCCCCCGATATGAACACTGAAGCTTTCTTT. Protein product: CASSLPQAPDMNTEAFF.

The rearrangement uses TRBV2 and TRBJ2-7; 12 bases are shared with TRBD2. In germline, CDR1 is SNHLY, CDR2 FYNNEI. This CDR3 is 15 amino acids long. Trimming took 6 bases from V and 6 from J; bases not matched to a gene: 9. As DNA, the CDR3 is TGTGCCAGCAGCGAGTCTAGCGGGAGGGCTGGCGAGCAGTACTTC. Its translation is CASSESSGRAGEQYF.

The chain has TRBV18 and TRBJ2-2; maybe TRBD2 (5 bases). Trimming stripped 4 bases from V and 4 bases from J, with 13 bases between. The germline V gene encodes CDR1 KGHSH and CDR2 LQKENI. The length of the CDR3 is 15 residues. CDR3 nucleotide sequence: TGTGCCAGCTCACTCTGGACTCAAACCACCGGGGAGCTGTTTTTT. Its protein is CASSLWTQTTGELFF.

This sequence joins TRBV2 and TRBJ1-5, with 9 bases matching TRBD1. The CDR3 loop spans 14 amino acids. The V segment lost 8 bases and the J segment 2 bases; nucleotides outside the gene matches: 4. Germline CDR1 is SNHLY and CDR2 is FYNNEI. CDR3 sequence: CASCRDRGNQPQHF. CDR3 in DNA: TGTGCCAGCTGTCGGGACAGGGGCAATCAGCCCCAGCATTTT.

This chain links TRBV5-4 with TRBJ2-5; D possibly corresponds to TRBD1 (5 bases). CDR3 length: 17 residues. Germline V gene lookup returns CDR1 SGHNT and CDR2 YYREEE (reference sequence). The V and J ends lost 5 bases and 2 bases respectively, with 22 bases between them. The CDR3 loop is CASRESREAQAQETQYF. DNA of the CDR3: TGTGCCAGCAGGGAAAGCAGGGAAGCCCAAGCACAAGAGACCCAGTACTTC. Looking up the rest from reference TRBV5-4 and TRBJ2-5 gives the full variable domain: ETGVTQSPTHLIKTRGQQVTLRCSSQSGHNTVSWYQQALGQGPQFIFQYYREEENGRGNFPPRFSGLQFPNYSSELNVNALELDDSALYLCASRESREAQAQETQYFGPGTRLLVL.